Here is one T cell receptor beta chain with its context. The antigen is not known. The sample belongs to a study of shared clonotypes between healthy human individuals. Study information: Researchers assigned three CD4 naive, three CD4 memory, two CD8 naive and one CD8 memory plate to each donor.

Overall study findings and caveats: Naive CD4 clonotypes were shared across several donors at 4.5% to 6%.

In the authors' workflow: Because ImmunoSEQ provided only junction sequences with no quality scores, the filtering differed. Sequencing used immunoSEQ multiplex PCR; TCRdb keeps in-frame clones, though not all of them. V, J and clone size are taken as reported in that table, and D and trimming were inferred from the DNA itself. The sample consists of around 2.3 million clones, about 94% of them appearing once. CDR3 size: 14 residues. V was trimmed by 7 bases and J by 6 bases, leaving 13 bases between them. Per the germline V gene, CDR1 is MNHEY and CDR2 is SVGAGI. The chain carries TRBV6-5 and TRBJ1-6, with D hard to call. The receptor was derived from a man aged 18 to 29 in good health. Input material: naive CD4+ T cells sorted from blood. This sample's subset: CD45RA+ positively selected. The CDR3 loop reads CASKIKGINSPLHF. DNA of the CDR3: TGTGCCAGCAAAATAAAAGGCATTAATTCACCCCTCCACTTT.